This TCR beta chain was sequenced in a study of blood T cell repertoires in COVID-19. As for the study in general: Acute-phase and convalescent COVID-19 samples originated in the United States, Italy and Spain.

The germline CDR1 and CDR2 sequences are MNHEY and SVGAGI. Between the trimmed V and J ends, which lost 6 bases and 2 bases, there was a span of 13 bases. The CDR3 extends over 15 amino acids. Per the original data handling: Counts of nucleated cells, estimated from reference gene primer amplification, were obtained. Sequencing used immunoSEQ multiplex PCR; TCRdb keeps in-frame clones, though not all of them. V and J calls and clone size are as listed in that table; D and trimming were resolved from the DNA. The sample records about 440,000 clones, about 90% being singletons. The sample comprised PBMCs or T cells enriched from blood (not recorded which). The clonotype originates from a man aged 18 to 30 who had recovered from COVID-19. This chain connects TRBV6-5 to TRBJ1-4, with D possibly matching TRBD1 (5 bases). CDR3 amino acids: CASRRYQGTNEKLFF. The CDR3 DNA reads as TGTGCCAGCAGGCGTTACCAGGGTACTAATGAAAAACTGTTTTTT.